Below are 2 T cell receptor beta chains sequenced from a single sample in a study of T cells in Graves' hyperthyroidism and ophthalmopathy. There were TCR beta CDR3 regions amplified from RNA transcripts. A set of HTBI primers served as the primers for a first-round RT-PCR of the TCR CDR3. TCRdb used MiXCR to reprocess the multiplex PCR reads, holding one entry per CDR3 protein. Of 390,000 or so distinct CDR3 sequences listed, about 15% are singletons. Specimen: blood. These receptors all stem from a young man with Graves' ophthalmopathy.

V gene TRBV19 combines with J gene TRBJ2-1; D possibly matches TRBD1 or TRBD2 (5 bases each). V lost 6 bases to trimming and J lost 1 base, with 13 bases between them. This CDR3 contains 15 residues. Germline CDR1 is LNHDA and CDR2 is SQIVND (reference sequence). This CDR3 is CASSEGQQSYNEQFF. In DNA form, the CDR3 reads TGTGCCAGTAGCGAGGGGCAGCAGTCCTACAATGAGCAGTTCTTC.

The chain carries TRBV19 and TRBJ2-1; the match to TRBD2 covers 7 bases. Germline-derived CDR1 and CDR2 are LNHDA and SQIVND (reference sequence). CDR3 length: 14 residues. The junction had 1 base not matched to a gene; V was cut back by 1 base and J by 4 bases. The CDR3 DNA is TGTGCCAGTAGTATAGGAGCGGGGTACAATGAGCAGTTCTTC. Encoded protein: CASSIGAGYNEQFF.